The next 14 T cell receptor beta chains were all read from a single sample in a study of OX40 agonist ivuxolimab in advanced cancers. Sequencing was performed with immunoSEQ multiplex PCR; in TCRdb, only in-frame clones are kept and a portion is missing. The table includes 30,000 to 45,000 clones, under 85% detected once. Source: CD4+ or CD8+ T cells sorted from blood, taken in a trial of the OX40 agonist ivuxolimab. Every receptor here comes from an adult with an advanced solid tumor such as melanoma, head and neck, liver or kidney cancer.

The chain couples TRBV30 to TRBJ1-4; the D is unclear. V was clipped by 0 bases and J by 8 bases, with 7 bases between them. The CDR3 is 12 amino acids. The germline gives CDR1 GTSNPN, CDR2 SVGIG (reference sequence). The CDR3 sequence is CAWSVKLEKLFF. CDR3 DNA sequence: TGTGCCTGGAGTGTAAAGTTGGAAAAACTGTTTTTT.

This clone was seen only a few times. V is TRBV2 and J is TRBJ1-6; D is uncertain. Germline V gene lookup returns CDR1 SNHLY and CDR2 FYNNEI. V lost 6 bases and J 6 bases, leaving 6 bases between the germline ends. This CDR3 comprises 12 residues. DNA of the CDR3: TGTGCCAGCAGACTCATTAATTCACCCCTCCACTTT. Its translation: CASRLINSPLHF.

The rearrangement uses TRBV9 and TRBJ1-2; 9 bases map to TRBD1. The V segment lost 4 bases and the J segment 3 bases; nucleotides outside the gene matches: 1. The germline V gene encodes CDR1 SGDLS and CDR2 YYNGEE. This CDR3 region has 13 residues. In DNA form, the CDR3 reads TGTGCCAGCAGCCGGGACAGGGACTATGGCTACACCTTC. It translates to CASSRDRDYGYTF.

This clone was observed a handful of times. The J gene is TRBJ2-1, the V gene TRBV4-2; TRBD2 aligns across 8 bases. CDR3 length equals 15 residues. The junction had 2 bases not matched to a gene; V was cut back by 3 bases and J by 1 base. Germline assignment: CDR1 LGHNA and CDR2 YNFKEQ. CDR3 nucleotide sequence: TGTGCCAGCAGCCAGTTAGCGGGATCCTACAATGAGCAGTTCTTC. As protein: CASSQLAGSYNEQFF.

This rearrangement joins TRBV18 to TRBJ1-2; TRBD1 aligns across 7 bases. The ends lost 3 bases at V and 3 bases at J; junction bases unmatched: 1. The CDR3 is 13 amino acids. The germline V gene has CDR1 KGHSH and CDR2 LQKENI. The CDR3 bases are TGTGCCAGCTCACCCGACAGGGACTATGGCTACACCTTC. This gives the protein CASSPDRDYGYTF.

With regard to this clone: In the same sample, other DNA sequences code for this CDR3. This chain uses TRBV18 with TRBJ2-3; perhaps TRBD2 as D (5 bases). CDR3 length: 14 residues. V was pared by 2 bases and J by 3 bases, with 9 bases between. Germline CDR1 KGHSH, CDR2 LQKENI. The DNA of the CDR3 is TGTGCCAGCTCACCATCGGGGTTGACAGATACGCAGTATTTT. The encoded protein is CASSPSGLTDTQYF.

The chain carries TRBV5-6 and TRBJ1-3; D is possibly TRBD1 (6 bases). CDR1 and CDR2 from the germline V gene are SGHDT and YYEEEE. Trimming cost V 0 bases and J 6 bases, with 13 bases left between them. The CDR3 contains 15 residues. CDR3 in amino acids: CASSLDKGGVNTIYF. The CDR3 bases are TGTGCCAGCAGCTTGGATAAGGGGGGCGTAAACACCATATATTTT.

The rearrangement links TRBV5-4 to TRBJ2-3, with D perhaps matching TRBD1 or TRBD2 (5 bases each). CDR3 length: 14 residues. Germline lookup yields CDR1 SGHNT and CDR2 YYREEE (reference sequence). The ends were cut back, 0 bases at V and 0 bases at J, with 5 bases in the middle. CDR3: CASSLGGSTDTQYF. The CDR3 DNA reads as TGTGCCAGCAGCTTGGGGGGGAGCACAGATACGCAGTATTTT. The full variable domain, rest sourced from reference TRBV5-4 and TRBJ2-3, is ETGVTQSPTHLIKTRGQQVTLRCSSQSGHNTVSWYQQALGQGPQFIFQYYREEENGRGNFPPRFSGLQFPNYSSELNVNALELDDSALYLCASSLGGSTDTQYFGPGTRLTVL.

The V call is TRBV15, the J call TRBJ1-5; the D gene is possibly TRBD1 (5 bases). The germline V gene encodes CDR1 LNHNV and CDR2 YYDKDF (reference sequence). V was cut by 5 bases and J by 3 bases, with 11 bases left in between. The length of the CDR3 is 14 residues. The CDR3 reads CATSGLDTNQPQHF. The CDR3 coding sequence is TGTGCCACCAGCGGGTTGGACACCAATCAGCCCCAGCATTTT.

The chain uses TRBV4-1 and TRBJ2-2, with no clear D. The CDR3 covers 15 residues. In germline, CDR1 is MGHRA, CDR2 YSYEKL. V lost 2 bases and J lost 1, with 8 bases in between. CDR3 nucleotide sequence: TGCGCCAGCAGCCAACAATCTCAGAACACCGGGGAGCTGTTTTTT. Translating gives CASSQQSQNTGELFF.

V is TRBV11-2 and J is TRBJ1-2; a weak D match, TRBD1 (6 bases). Per germline, CDR1 SGHAT and CDR2 FQNNGV. CDR3 length equals 14 residues. V was trimmed by 2 bases and J by 7 bases, leaving 14 bases between them. The CDR3 protein is CASSLMGAMTGYTF. CDR3 bases: TGTGCCAGCAGCTTAATGGGGGCCATGACTGGCTACACCTTC.

The chain uses TRBV30 and TRBJ2-7, with D perhaps assigned TRBD1 or TRBD2 (5 bases each). V lost 2 bases to trimming and J lost 0 bases, with 8 bases between them. Germline CDR1 reads GTSNPN; CDR2 reads SVGIG (reference sequence). This CDR3 region has 13 residues. CDR3 residues: CAWSSGSSYEQYF. The CDR3 DNA follows: TGTGCCTGGAGTTCAGGGAGCTCCTACGAGCAGTACTTC.

This clone is deemed medium-sized. The chain combines TRBV2 with TRBJ2-5; D is unresolved. Germline CDR1 is SNHLY and CDR2 is FYNNEI. Trimming removed 3 bases from V and 4 bases from J, with 12 bases in between. The CDR3 has 14 amino acids. CDR3 DNA sequence: TGTGCCAGCAGTGAGTGGGCCCTGGGAGAGACCCAGTACTTC. Translated, it gives CASSEWALGETQYF.

The chain combines TRBV4-2 with TRBJ1-1; D might be TRBD1 (6 bases). V lost 1 base and J 6 bases, leaving 15 bases between the germline ends. This CDR3 spans 15 amino acids. Germline assignment: CDR1 LGHNA and CDR2 YNFKEQ. DNA for the CDR3: TGTGCCAGCAGCCAAGTGGAGACAGGTAGGGCTGAAGCTTTCTTT. This translates into CASSQVETGRAEAFF.